This T cell receptor (beta chain) was recovered during a study of T cell repertoires in ileal Crohn's disease. Study-wide context: Postoperative therapy was given to about half: 10 to 12 thiopurines, 15 to 20 anti-TNF agents.

About this clone: Its specificity is not known.

Profiled with immunoSEQ multiplex PCR; TCRdb holds only in-frame clones, not every one. The repertoire includes about 14,000 clones, nearly 80% of them detected once, and 3.5% to 4.5% sits in the top ten. Germline CDR1 is SGHDN and CDR2 is FVKESK. Trimming took 4 bases from V and 4 from J, leaving 16 bases between them. The CDR3 runs to 15 residues. Study-wide results and limits: Mucosal expansions were suggested to be mainly CD8 T cells.

The chain recombines TRBV14 with TRBJ1-2; possible D gene TRBD1, 6 bases. The receptor comes from an adult with Crohn's disease. The source material was ileal tissue. The DNA of the CDR3 is TGTGCCAGCAGCCCCCAATGGACAGCGACCTATGGCTACACCTTC. Protein sequence: CASSPQWTATYGYTF.